The 22 T cell receptor beta chains listed next were all sequenced from one sample in a study of shared clonotypes between healthy human individuals. Naive CD8 isolation took CD45RO-negative cells positively selected for CCR7 and excluded terminally differentiated effector memory CD45RA+ cells. TCRdb keeps only in-frame clones here, not all; method: immunoSEQ multiplex PCR. The profile shows around 1.9 million clones, around 93% of them singletons. Source material: naive CD8+ T cells from PBMCs. These receptor sequences come from a man in his late teens or twenties in good health. Some clones in this sample may be carry-over from other donors' samples.

The genes are TRBV9 and TRBJ1-5; 7 nucleotides line up with TRBD1. Germline lookup yields CDR1 SGDLS and CDR2 YYNGEE. Losses at the gene ends were 4 bases for V and 3 bases for J; bases not matched to a gene: 7. There are 15 residues in the CDR3. This CDR3 is CASSTDGTDNQPQHF. The CDR3 DNA is TGTGCCAGCAGCACCGACGGGACAGACAATCAGCCCCAGCATTTT.

Notes on this clone: The sample contains more than one DNA sequence encoding this CDR3. The chain recombines TRBV19 with TRBJ2-5, with no clear D. Trimming removed 6 bases at V and 4 bases at J, with 6 bases between. Germline V gene lookup returns CDR1 LNHDA and CDR2 SQIVND (reference sequence). This CDR3 contains 11 residues. This chain's CDR3 is CASSGGETQYF. CDR3 DNA: TGTGCCAGTAGCGGTGGAGAGACCCAGTACTTC.

V gene TRBV6-5 combines with J gene TRBJ2-5; D not resolved. The ends were cut back, 8 bases at V and 5 bases at J, with 12 bases in the middle. Per germline, CDR1 MNHEY and CDR2 SVGAGI. The CDR3 is made up of 12 amino acids. CDR3 sequence (DNA): TGTGCCAGCTTCTCCCCCGAGGAGACCCAGTACTTC. It yields the protein CASFSPEETQYF.

The chain combines TRBV7-8 with TRBJ2-7; 11 positions agree with TRBD2. Looked up from germline, CDR1 is SGHVS and CDR2 is FQNEAQ. J lost 3 bases, V lost 5 bases, and 6 bases had no gene match. This CDR3 region has 15 residues. This CDR3 reads CASSPTSGMVYEQYF. For the CDR3, the DNA is TGTGCCAGCAGCCCGACTAGCGGGATGGTCTACGAGCAGTACTTC. Full variable domain (missing parts from reference TRBV7-8 and TRBJ2-7): GAGVSQSPRYKVAKRGQDVALRCDPISGHVSLFWYQQALGQGPEFLTYFQNEAQLDKSGLPSDRFFAERPEGSVSTLKIQRTQQEDSAVYLCASSPTSGMVYEQYFGPGTRLTVT.

The V call is TRBV4-3, the J call TRBJ1-2; D gene unclear. Germline assignment: CDR1 LGHNA and CDR2 YSLEER. V lost 1 base, J lost 2 bases, and 14 bases lay in between. The length of the CDR3 is 16 residues. CDR3 in DNA: TGCGCCAGCAGCCAAGTCGCCCAGCCTATAAACTATGGCTACACCTTC. The encoded protein is CASSQVAQPINYGYTF.

This rearrangement joins TRBV5-6 to TRBJ2-2; D assignment may be TRBD1 or TRBD2 (5 bases each). The CDR3 covers 14 residues. V was pared by 4 bases and J by 1 base, with 8 bases between. Germline V gene lookup returns CDR1 SGHDT and CDR2 YYEEEE. The CDR3 is CASSPGRNTGELFF. CDR3 sequence (DNA): TGTGCCAGCAGCCCGGGACGGAACACCGGGGAGCTGTTTTTT.

This clone was seen just once. The rearrangement links TRBV28 to TRBJ2-2, with D hard to call. The CDR3 is 11 residues long. The V end lost 3 bases, the J end lost 14 bases, and 10 bases lay between the germline ends. CDR1 and CDR2 from the germline V gene are MDHEN and SYDVKM. This chain's CDR3 is CASSFSKDLFF. DNA for the CDR3: TGTGCCAGCAGTTTTTCAAAGGACCTGTTTTTT. Complete variable domain (other parts from reference TRBV28 and TRBJ2-2): DVKVTQSSRYLVKRTGEKVFLECVQDMDHENMFWYRQDPGLGLRLIYFSYDVKMKEKGDIPEGYSVSREKKERFSLILESASTNQTSMYLCASSFSKDLFFGEGSRLTVL.

This chain joins TRBV11-2 and TRBJ2-1, with 8 bases matching TRBD2. The V gene's germline CDR1 is SGHAT and CDR2 FQNNGV. Trimming removed 1 base from V and 5 bases from J; junction bases left unmatched: 10. There are 17 residues in the CDR3. For the CDR3, the DNA is TGTGCCAGCAGCTTAGGGTTCAGGCTAGCGGGCCACAATGAGCAGTTCTTC. Amino acid sequence: CASSLGFRLAGHNEQFF.

The chain couples TRBV7-2 to TRBJ2-6; D gene ambiguous. V lost 0 bases, J lost 0 bases, and 12 bases lay in between. Germline assignment: CDR1 SGHTA and CDR2 FQGNSA. This CDR3 is 18 amino acids long. This CDR3 is CASSLANFEISGANVLTF. The CDR3 DNA reads as TGTGCCAGCAGCTTAGCGAATTTCGAGATCTCTGGGGCCAACGTCCTGACTTTC.

The chain combines TRBV11-2 with TRBJ2-7; 8 nucleotides agree with TRBD1. The germline gives CDR1 SGHAT, CDR2 FQNNGV. With V trimmed by 2 bases and J by 7 bases, 10 bases remained unmatched. The CDR3 runs to 15 residues. CDR3 loop: CASSLTDRVTGEQYF. The DNA of the CDR3 is TGTGCCAGCAGCTTAACGGACAGGGTAACTGGAGAGCAGTACTTC.

This clone came up a few times. V and J are TRBV19 and TRBJ1-1; D unclear. The CDR3 runs to 14 residues. The germline V gene has CDR1 LNHDA and CDR2 SQIVND (reference sequence). The V end lost 2 bases, the J end lost 3 bases, and 10 bases lay between the germline ends. This CDR3 reads CASSIPSPYTEAFF. CDR3 sequence (DNA): TGTGCCAGTAGTATACCCTCGCCTTACACTGAAGCTTTCTTT.

This clone has just a few counts. This sample includes further DNA sequences coding for the same CDR3. The rearrangement uses TRBV27 and TRBJ2-2, with unresolved D. This CDR3 contains 11 residues. From germline, CDR1 is MNHEY and CDR2 SMNVEV (reference sequence). V dropped 5 bases and J dropped 4 bases, with 2 bases sitting between them. CDR3 sequence (DNA): TGTGCCAGCAGTACCACCGGGGAGCTGTTTTTT. Residues: CASSTTGELFF.

V is TRBV6-1 and J is TRBJ1-3; D might be TRBD1 (5 bases). CDR3 size: 13 residues. From germline, CDR1 is MNHNS and CDR2 SASEGT. Trimming shortened V by 7 bases and J by 3 bases, and 10 bases separated the two germline ends. The chain's CDR3 is CASMRTLGNTIYF. The CDR3 DNA follows: TGTGCCAGCATGAGGACACTTGGAAACACCATATATTTT.

The chain couples TRBV5-1 to TRBJ2-5; tentative D call: TRBD1 (5 bases). The germline gives CDR1 SGHRS, CDR2 YFSETQ. The CDR3 is 15 residues long. Trimming left V 0 bases short and J 2 bases short, with 11 bases between. Here the CDR3 DNA reads TGCGCCAGCAGCTTGGAGGGGAATGTGCAAGAGACCCAGTACTTC. Encoded protein: CASSLEGNVQETQYF.

This chain connects TRBV6-1 to TRBJ1-4; D is undetermined. Trimming shortened V by 5 bases and J by 4 bases, and 11 bases separated the two germline ends. The CDR3 consists of 14 residues. CDR1 and CDR2 from the germline V gene are MNHNS and SASEGT. CDR3 nucleotide sequence: TGTGCCAGCAGTCGGGCGGCCATTAATGAAAAACTGTTTTTT. It specifies CASSRAAINEKLFF.

The sample holds one count of this clone. The chain uses TRBV29-1 and TRBJ2-7; D remains unclear. V dropped 4 bases and J dropped 3 bases, with 7 bases sitting between them. The CDR3 loop spans 11 amino acids. Germline CDR1 SQVTM, CDR2 ANQGSEA. The CDR3 loop reads CSVAVGYEQYF. For the CDR3, the DNA is TGCAGCGTTGCCGTTGGCTACGAGCAGTACTTC.

CDR3 loop: CASREHETGTEAFF. The CDR3 region has the DNA TGTGCCAGCAGGGAACATGAAACTGGCACTGAAGCTTTCTTT. The chain has TRBV6-5 and TRBJ1-1, with D unresolved. CDR1 is MNHEY and CDR2 is SVGAGI in the germline V gene. The V and J ends lost 6 bases and 4 bases respectively, with 15 bases between them. The CDR3 consists of 14 residues.

The gene calls are TRBV10-3 and TRBJ1-6, with a tentative D call TRBD1 (5 bases). The CDR3 consists of 15 residues. Germline assignment: CDR1 ENHRY and CDR2 SYGVKD. The V end lost 0 bases, the J end lost 7 bases, and 10 bases lay between the germline ends. CDR3 DNA: TGTGCCATCAGTGAGTCGAGCCAGGGAAATTCACCCCTCCACTTT. Translated, it gives CAISESSQGNSPLHF.

The chain employs TRBV5-1 and TRBJ1-1, with TRBD1 as a possible D gene (5 bases). Trimming took off 0 bases at V and 3 bases at J, with 12 bases between the two ends. This CDR3 is built from 15 residues. Germline values: CDR1 SGHRS, CDR2 YFSETQ. CDR3: CASSLAGVRDTEAFF. The CDR3 bases are TGCGCCAGCAGCTTGGCTGGCGTCAGGGACACTGAAGCTTTCTTT. The full variable domain, with the rest looked up from reference TRBV5-1 and TRBJ1-1, is KAGVTQTPRYLIKTRGQQVTLSCSPISGHRSVSWYQQTPGQGLQFLFEYFSETQRNKGNFPGRFSGRQFSNSRSEMNVSTLELGDSALYLCASSLAGVRDTEAFFGQGTRLTVV.

The CDR3 sequence is CARGAGTSAYEQYF. The CDR3 region has the DNA TGTGCCAGAGGGGCCGGGACATCCGCCTACGAGCAGTACTTC. The chain has TRBV2 and TRBJ2-7, with D maybe TRBD1 (6 bases). Germline lookup yields CDR1 SNHLY and CDR2 FYNNEI. CDR3 length: 14 amino acids. Trimming removed 9 bases at V and 2 bases at J, with 17 bases between.

The rearrangement uses TRBV9 and TRBJ1-4; weak D call: TRBD1 (5 bases). From germline, CDR1 is SGDLS and CDR2 YYNGEE. The V end lost 4 bases, the J end lost 12 bases, and 13 bases lay between the germline ends. The CDR3 extends over 12 amino acids. CDR3 nucleotides: TGTGCCAGCAGCTCCCAGGGTATGGAACTGTTTTTT. Protein sequence: CASSSQGMELFF.

The chain recombines TRBV10-3 with TRBJ2-7; 8 bases are a match to TRBD2. V was clipped by 0 bases and J by 5 bases; unmatched bases: 9. The CDR3 extends over 16 amino acids. In germline, CDR1 is ENHRY, CDR2 SYGVKD. CDR3 bases: TGTGCCATCAGTGAGTCGTCTAGCGGGCCGAGCGACGAGCAGTACTTC. Protein sequence: CAISESSSGPSDEQYF.